In this sample, the clone carrying this T cell receptor beta chain turned up a few times. Its antigen is undetermined. Every bit of the isolated RNA underwent reverse transcription, so sequencing read expressed TCRB transcripts. The repertoire was sequenced with immunoSEQ multiplex PCR; TCRdb's copy has only in-frame clones and lacks some. The table records 120,000 to 150,000 clones, more than 9% of them present only once. The sample originates from a study of beta chain features in type 1 diabetes. The CDR3 is made up of 14 amino acids. CDR1 ENHRY and CDR2 SYGVKD come from the germline V gene. Trimming removed 2 bases from V and 5 bases from J; junction bases left unmatched: 4. One heparinised blood draw, averaging approximately 0.11 L, came from each donor. Based on CD45RO/CCR7/CD25/CD127/CD95/CD27, CD4+ regulatory, stem cell-like memory, naive and central memory cells were sorted. Study-level findings and limits: Junctions at VDJ sites from type 1 diabetes patients had fewer insertions and more deletions. When Type 1 diabetes patients were examined, their TCRB CDR3s proved moderately but significantly shorter in all four CD4+ subsets.

The origin of this receptor is a man in his late teens or twenties in good health. The sample consisted of naive CD4+ T cells from blood. This chain connects TRBV10-3 to TRBJ2-3, with TRBD2 matching 7 bases. The CDR3 DNA reads TGTGCCATCAGTGAGGGGAGGGGCGGAGATACGCAGTATTTT. It encodes CAISEGRGGDTQYF.